Listed here are 10 T cell receptor beta chains from one sample, sequenced in a study of cytomegalovirus exposure and HLA in healthy donors. This PCR relied on a set of 60 Vbeta primers and 13 Jbeta primers. Assay used: immunoSEQ multiplex PCR; TCRdb lists only in-frame clones, some missing. The sample consists of about 190,000 clones, about 84% of them appearing once. The sequenced sample consisted of PBMCs. The receptor set was obtained from a man aged 50 to 60 in good health and CMV-seronegative.

CDR3 region: CASSTKGVRNTEAFF. The CDR3, as DNA: TGTGCCAGCAGCACTAAGGGGGTGAGGAACACTGAAGCTTTCTTT. The chain has TRBV21-1 and TRBJ1-1; TRBD1 reflects the table's D call only, with no check against the DNA. TRBV21-1 is assigned pseudogene status. This CDR3 is built from 15 residues.

The rearrangement uses TRBV19 and TRBJ1-4, with D maybe TRBD1 (6 bases). Germline V lookup: CDR1 LNHDA, CDR2 SQIVND (reference sequence). This CDR3 is 15 amino acids long. Trimming pared 5 bases from V and 0 bases from J, leaving 10 bases between. CDR3 residues: CASSANRATNEKLFF. CDR3 sequence (DNA): TGTGCCAGTAGTGCCAACAGGGCAACTAATGAAAAACTGTTTTTT.

This chain links TRBV19 with TRBJ2-2, with no clear D. CDR1 is LNHDA and CDR2 is SQIVND in the germline V gene (reference sequence). This CDR3 spans 15 amino acids. Trimming removed 7 bases at V and 0 bases at J, with 12 bases between. The CDR3 region is CASIPTAANTGELFF. DNA for the CDR3: TGTGCCAGTATCCCAACCGCGGCGAACACCGGGGAGCTGTTTTTT.

The gene calls are TRBV7-6 and TRBJ2-5, with TRBD2 as a possible D gene (7 bases). The J call may not be correct, given that the DNA end is closer to TRBJ2-7. The CDR3 runs to 16 residues. CDR1 is SGHVS and CDR2 is FNYEAQ in the germline V gene. CDR3: CASSLGGGGAPGEQYF. The CDR3 DNA reads TGTGCCAGCAGCTTAGGGGGTGGGGGGGCCCCGGGCGAGCAGTACTTC.

The genes are TRBV7-9 and TRBJ2-3; 7 bases are shared with TRBD2. The CDR3 runs to 16 residues. The germline CDR1 and CDR2 sequences are SEHNR and FQNEAQ (reference sequence). Losses at the gene ends were 0 bases for V and 5 bases for J; bases not matched to a gene: 8. The CDR3 DNA reads TGTGCCAGCAGCTTAGCTGGCGGGCTAGCGGTAGATACGCAGTATTTT. Amino acids: CASSLAGGLAVDTQYF.

The gene calls are TRBV4-3 and TRBJ2-1; no definite D call. Deletions cut 1 base from V and 4 bases from J, with 8 bases between. Per the germline V gene, CDR1 is LGHNA and CDR2 is YSLEER. The CDR3 is 14 amino acids. The CDR3 loop reads CASSQGPGYNEQFF. The DNA for the CDR3 is TGCGCCAGCAGCCAAGGACCCGGGTACAATGAGCAGTTCTTC.

The CDR3: CASIAGIYPDTQYF. The CDR3 DNA reads TGTGCCAGCATCGCAGGGATTTATCCAGATACGCAGTATTTT. The chain joins TRBV2 to TRBJ2-3, with D possibly matching TRBD1 (5 bases). The ends were cut back, 7 bases at V and 4 bases at J, with 15 bases in the middle. Germline V gene lookup returns CDR1 SNHLY and CDR2 FYNNEI. The CDR3 runs to 14 residues.

The chain links TRBV5-6 to TRBJ1-5; maybe TRBD1 (6 bases). Germline CDR1 SGHDT, CDR2 YYEEEE. V was trimmed by 2 bases and J by 2 bases, leaving 14 bases between them. This CDR3 spans 16 amino acids. CDR3 sequence: CASSFYRDGGNQPQHF. CDR3 coding DNA: TGTGCCAGCAGCTTCTACAGGGACGGGGGCAATCAGCCCCAGCATTTT.

This rearrangement joins TRBV29-1 to TRBJ1-1, with 7 nucleotides matching TRBD1. Germline lookup yields CDR1 SQVTM and CDR2 ANQGSEA. There are 13 residues in the CDR3. J was trimmed by 1 base and V by 5 bases; bases with no gene match: 4. The CDR3 sequence: CSVKTGTNTEAFF. DNA of the CDR3: TGCAGCGTTAAGACAGGGACGAACACTGAAGCTTTCTTT.

This chain joins TRBV6-1 and TRBJ1-5, with D unclear. This CDR3 is built from 14 residues. Germline lookup yields CDR1 MNHNS and CDR2 SASEGT. With 2 bases removed from V and 7 bases from J, the gap between germline ends came to 12 bases. The CDR3 is CASSEFVSWQPQHF. DNA of the CDR3: TGTGCCAGCAGTGAATTTGTCAGTTGGCAGCCCCAGCATTTT.